This T cell receptor (beta chain) was captured by sequencing in a study of PD-L1 blockade in urothelial cancer. This clone was seen only a few times. Some clones are missing from TCRdb's copy, which holds only in-frame ones; the method was immunoSEQ multiplex PCR. The sample consists of 25,000 to 35,000 clones, approximately 80% of them appearing once. Time point described: peripheral blood 6 weeks after treatment start. Sequences were derived from PBMCs, sampled around atezolizumab (anti-PD-L1) treatment. The receptor was derived from a man in his 70s with urothelial cancer.

CDR3 loop: CASSVVSQGGEQYF. The CDR3 nucleotides read TGTGCCAGCAGCGTAGTAAGTCAGGGAGGGGAGCAGTACTTC. This chain connects TRBV9 to TRBJ2-7, with 7 bases matching TRBD2. Germline loops: CDR1 SGDLS, CDR2 YYNGEE. The CDR3 contains 14 residues. The V segment lost 0 bases and the J segment 7 bases; nucleotides outside the gene matches: 7.